The rows below give T cell receptor beta chains drawn from one sample of a study of T cell responses to AZD1222 COVID-19 vaccine. Profiled with immunoSEQ multiplex PCR; TCRdb holds only in-frame clones, not every one. Seen here are under 200,000 clones, 90% to 95% observed once, and the top ten hold around 4.3%. The specimen comprised peripheral blood, sampled on day 0 of AZD1222 vaccination. These receptors were obtained from an adult in good health. Both conserved end residues are trimmed from each CDR3. The order of the fields is V gene, CDR3 protein.

TRBV19 | ASSILGVGAQPQH
TRBV11-3 | ASSFDQGRAF
TRBV6-5 | ASRLGTDSNQPQH
TRBV9 | ASSAPGSVNEKLF
TRBV6-1 | ASSELGGRQPQH
TRBV7-8 | ASSSDYSYEQY
TRBV27 | ASSFQGGNTEAF
TRBV5-4 | ASSSPLREGVYEQY
TRBV6-5 | ASSSSDRNSPLH
TRBV24-1 | ATRDRDRTNNQPQH
TRBV19 | ASSPGTGGYTEAF
TRBV6-5 | ASPRGGYAETQY
TRBV6-6 | ASTWGTSGSGELF
TRBV19 | ASGLAGGVDTQY
TRBV5-1 | ASSLVGVGMNTEAF
TRBV29-1 | SVARASTDTQY
TRBV27 | ASSPRVSHEQY
TRBV5-3 | ARSLAGGSSGSTDTQY
TRBV14 | ASRQGGTTEAF
TRBV5-5 | ASSLVLGLVGYT
TRBV6-5 | ASRDSSYEQY
TRBV3-1/TRBV3-2 | ASSQDWRAFYGYT
TRBV10-3 | AIRSGTKLF
TRBV19 | ASSLGQSGELF
TRBV3-1/TRBV3-2 | ASSRLAGVRTGELF
TRBV7-2 | ASSLGGTDTQY
TRBV11-2 | ASSSPGLADTGELF
TRBV5-6 | ASSFRRGGETQY
TRBV6-5 | ASSGGTVSNQPQH